The 21 T cell receptor beta chains given below trace back to one sample, sequenced in a study of shared clonotypes between healthy human individuals. Here immunoSEQ multiplex PCR was the method, and the copy in TCRdb shows in-frame clones only, minus some. The sample lists some 630,000 clones, about 96% occurring once. CD45RO-negative, CCR7-positively selected cells formed the naive CD8 fraction, excluding terminally differentiated effector memory CD45RA+ cells. Sequencing was done on a sample of naive CD8+ T cells sorted from blood. The receptor source for this set is a woman in her 30s in good health.

The chain links TRBV28 to TRBJ2-7; 12 bases are a match to TRBD2. Looked up from germline, CDR1 is MDHEN and CDR2 is SYDVKM. The CDR3 covers 15 residues. The V and J ends lost 6 bases and 2 bases, in that order; junction bases with no gene match: 5. The CDR3 region is CASRLAGGSPYEQYF. The CDR3 coding sequence is TGTGCCAGCAGGCTAGCGGGAGGGAGTCCCTACGAGCAGTACTTC.

As to this clone: The same CDR3 arises from other DNA sequences in this sample as well. This rearrangement joins TRBV5-6 to TRBJ1-1; no clear D. There are 11 residues in the CDR3. V was cut by 3 bases and J by 5 bases, with 5 bases left in between. The germline V gene encodes CDR1 SGHDT and CDR2 YYEEEE. The CDR3 nucleotides are TGTGCCAGCAGCTGGGGAACTGAAGCTTTCTTT. Its protein is CASSWGTEAFF.

This sequence joins TRBV29-1 and TRBJ2-1; D perhaps matches TRBD2 (6 bases). The CDR3 sequence is 14 residues long. V lost 4 bases to trimming and J lost 1 base, with 11 bases between them. CDR1 and CDR2 from the germline V gene are SQVTM and ANQGSEA. The CDR3 DNA is TGCAGCGTTGTCGAGGGGACTTCCTACAATGAGCAGTTCTTC. It yields the protein CSVVEGTSYNEQFF.

The chain employs TRBV19 and TRBJ2-1, with D uncertain. V lost 6 bases and J lost 0, with 6 bases in between. Germline assignment: CDR1 LNHDA and CDR2 SQIVND (reference sequence). The CDR3 consists of 13 residues. Written as DNA, the CDR3 is TGTGCCAGTAGAGTTAGCTCCTACAATGAGCAGTTCTTC. Translation gives CASRVSSYNEQFF.

This clone was seen just once. CDR3 coding DNA: TGTGCCAGCAGTTTGGGGACAGGGGTATTTTCCGACGAGCAGTACTTC. It is translated as CASSLGTGVFSDEQYF. The chain couples TRBV28 to TRBJ2-7; 10 bases align to TRBD1. The germline CDR1 and CDR2 sequences are MDHEN and SYDVKM. The V and J ends lost 3 bases and 5 bases, in that order; junction bases with no gene match: 10. The CDR3 contains 16 residues.

The V gene is TRBV11-2, the J gene TRBJ2-1, with D possibly matching TRBD2 (5 bases). CDR1 and CDR2 (germline): SGHAT, FQNNGV. Trimming stripped 0 bases from V and 0 bases from J, with 18 bases between. This CDR3 spans 19 amino acids. The CDR3 region is CASSLDIGAAVSSYNEQFF. The CDR3 nucleotides are TGTGCCAGCAGCTTAGATATCGGAGCGGCCGTTAGCTCCTACAATGAGCAGTTCTTC.

The rearrangement uses TRBV25-1 and TRBJ1-5; D is unclear. The CDR3 is 17 amino acids. Germline V gene data show CDR1 as MGHDK and CDR2 as SYGVNS. Trimming stripped 1 base from V and 3 bases from J, with 16 bases between. CDR3 sequence: CASSESDWGELNQPQHF. The CDR3 bases are TGTGCCAGCAGTGAATCTGACTGGGGAGAGCTCAATCAGCCCCAGCATTTT.

Regarding this clone: Other DNA sequences of this sample code for an identical CDR3. This sequence joins TRBV27 and TRBJ2-7; no definite D call. The CDR3 loop spans 13 amino acids. Germline assignment: CDR1 MNHEY and CDR2 SMNVEV (reference sequence). V lost 2 bases and J 2 bases, leaving 7 bases between the germline ends. CDR3 coding DNA: TGTGCCAGCAGTTTAGGGCCTACCTACGAGCAGTACTTC. Translated: CASSLGPTYEQYF.

The chain is built from TRBV2 and TRBJ2-7; D gene unclear. CDR1 is SNHLY and CDR2 is FYNNEI in the germline V gene. The CDR3 covers 15 residues. Trimming took 4 bases from V and 4 from J, leaving 17 bases between them. The CDR3 sequence: CASSAGTTSGYEQYF. The CDR3 DNA reads TGTGCCAGCAGTGCGGGCACCACCTCTGGTTACGAGCAGTACTTC.

The chain links TRBV7-3 to TRBJ2-2; maybe TRBD1 (5 bases). CDR3 length: 13 residues. With 4 bases removed from V and 6 bases from J, the gap between germline ends came to 9 bases. The germline V gene encodes CDR1 SGHTA and CDR2 FQGTGA. The CDR3 DNA is TGTGCCAGCAGCTATGGGGCGCCCGGGGAGCTGTTTTTT. The encoded protein is CASSYGAPGELFF.

The V gene is TRBV5-6, the J gene TRBJ2-2, with 11 bases matching TRBD2. The germline V gene has CDR1 SGHDT and CDR2 YYEEEE. V was pared by 4 bases and J by 8 bases, with 13 bases of the junction left unmatched. The CDR3 contains 17 residues. In DNA, the CDR3 is TGTGCCAGCAGCCTGAGGAGGGGGCGACTAGCGGGAGGGGAGCTGTTTTTT. Its protein is CASSLRRGRLAGGELFF.

This chain connects TRBV27 to TRBJ1-3; D not resolved. CDR1 MNHEY and CDR2 SMNVEV come from the germline V gene (reference sequence). The CDR3 runs to 13 residues. V was cut by 2 bases and J by 4 bases, with 6 bases left in between. For the CDR3, the DNA is TGTGCCAGCAGTTTAAGCGGGGGAAACACCATATATTTT. This translates into CASSLSGGNTIYF.

The chain uses TRBV27 and TRBJ2-7; D remains unclear. This CDR3 region has 12 residues. Between the trimmed V and J ends, which lost 5 bases and 5 bases, there was a span of 10 bases. Germline CDR1 and CDR2: MNHEY and SMNVEV (reference sequence). The CDR3 loop is CASSTPRNEQYF. The CDR3 bases are TGTGCCAGCAGTACGCCGCGGAACGAGCAGTACTTC.

The chain employs TRBV4-1 and TRBJ2-7; 9 bases align to TRBD1. Germline trimming cut 5 bases from V and 4 bases from J; bases unmatched to any gene: 6. Germline assignment: CDR1 MGHRA and CDR2 YSYEKL. The CDR3 has 14 residues. The CDR3 DNA sequence: TGCGCCAGCAGCATACGGGACAGGGAGTACGAGCAGTACTTC. The encoded protein is CASSIRDREYEQYF.

DNA of the CDR3: TGTGCCAGCTCACCTTCGGGCGGCACTGAAGCTTTCTTT. Translated: CASSPSGGTEAFF. This rearrangement joins TRBV18 to TRBJ1-1, with D unresolved. V was shortened by 3 bases and J by 4 bases, with 9 bases between the two germline ends. This CDR3 region has 13 residues. Germline lookup yields CDR1 KGHSH and CDR2 LQKENI.

The chain recombines TRBV27 with TRBJ2-2; 7 bases match TRBD2. Trimming cost V 6 bases and J 3 bases; bases outside gene matches: 4. The CDR3 contains 14 residues. CDR1 and CDR2 from the germline V gene are MNHEY and SMNVEV (reference sequence). CDR3 amino acids: CASSTSEYTGELFF. The CDR3 nucleotides are TGTGCCAGCAGCACTAGCGAGTACACCGGGGAGCTGTTTTTT.

The chain couples TRBV6-1 to TRBJ2-3, with TRBD2 identical over 7 bases. The CDR3 loop spans 15 amino acids. V trimming: 11 bases; J trimming: 0 bases; junction bases outside the gene matches: 11. Germline CDR1 and CDR2: MNHNS and SASEGT. The CDR3 here is CAVRVAGLSTDTQYF. As DNA, the CDR3 is TGTGCCGTTAGGGTAGCGGGTCTTAGCACAGATACGCAGTATTTT.

J is TRBJ1-1 and V is TRBV30; weak D call: TRBD1 (5 bases). Trimming shortened V by 2 bases and J by 7 bases, and 11 bases separated the two germline ends. Per the germline V gene, CDR1 is GTSNPN and CDR2 is SVGIG (reference sequence). The CDR3 has 12 residues. The CDR3 protein is CAWSSAGNEAFF. The CDR3 nucleotides read TGTGCCTGGAGTTCGGCAGGGAATGAAGCTTTCTTT.

Notes on this clone: One junction end does not reproduce the germline sequence, and a read error may be involved. The rearrangement joins TRBV28 to TRBJ2-4; D is perhaps TRBD2 (5 bases). The CDR3 is made up of 12 amino acids. The germline gives CDR1 MDHEN, CDR2 SYDVKM. DNA of the CDR3: TGTGCCAGCAGTTTTCCCGAGGGAGCGTCGGACTTC. Its protein product is CASSFPEGASDF.

The chain carries TRBV27 and TRBJ2-7; D tentatively reads TRBD1 or TRBD2 (5 bases each). Germline CDR1 reads MNHEY; CDR2 reads SMNVEV (reference sequence). The V end lost 6 bases, the J end lost 2 bases, and 17 bases lay between the germline ends. The CDR3 has 15 residues. CDR3 DNA: TGTGCCAGCAGCTTTAACCAGGGACCCCCCTACGAGCAGTACTTC. This encodes CASSFNQGPPYEQYF.

This rearrangement joins TRBV7-9 to TRBJ1-3, with D maybe TRBD1 (5 bases). This CDR3 has 16 amino acids. Trimming shortened V by 1 base and J by 2 bases, and 12 bases separated the two germline ends. CDR1 and CDR2 from the germline V gene are SEHNR and FQNEAQ (reference sequence). Here the CDR3 reads CASSLGGEGTGNTIYF. The DNA of the CDR3 is TGTGCCAGCAGCTTAGGGGGCGAGGGGACTGGAAACACCATATATTTT.